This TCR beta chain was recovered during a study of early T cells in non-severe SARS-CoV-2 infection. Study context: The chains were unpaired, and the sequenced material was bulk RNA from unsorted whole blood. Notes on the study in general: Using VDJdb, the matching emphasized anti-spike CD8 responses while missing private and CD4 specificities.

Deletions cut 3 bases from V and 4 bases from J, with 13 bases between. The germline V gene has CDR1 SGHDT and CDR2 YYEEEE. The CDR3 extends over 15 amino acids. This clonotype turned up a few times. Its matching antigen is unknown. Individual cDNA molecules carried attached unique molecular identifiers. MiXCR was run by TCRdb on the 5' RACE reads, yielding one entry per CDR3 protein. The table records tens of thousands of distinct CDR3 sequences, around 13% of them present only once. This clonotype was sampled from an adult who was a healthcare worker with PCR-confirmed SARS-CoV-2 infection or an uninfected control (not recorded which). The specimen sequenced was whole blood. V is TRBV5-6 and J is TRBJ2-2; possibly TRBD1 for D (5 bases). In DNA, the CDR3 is TGTGCCAGCAGCTACCCCCCAGGGATCACCGGGGAGCTGTTTTTT. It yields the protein CASSYPPGITGELFF.